This T cell receptor beta chain comes out of a study of CD8 T cells in Susac syndrome. Study findings and constraints: A relatively small number of individuals underwent TCR sequencing and HLA analysis.

Isolation of CD8+ and CD4+ T cells was performed negatively, whereas enrichment of TEMRA cells was done by FACS. The CDR3 is 14 amino acids. Germline CDR1 is SGHTA and CDR2 is FQGNSA. V lost 4 bases to trimming and J lost 1 base, with 10 bases between them. Comments on this clonotype: What it binds is unknown.

Random hexamers were used to reverse transcribe roughly 0.5 to 1 ug of RNA. TCRdb analysed the immunoSEQ multiplex PCR reads with MiXCR anew, one entry per CDR3 protein. Among about 160,000 distinct CDR3 sequences listed, just over 90% were seen once. This sequence was found in a human donor in good health. Sequenced input: CD4+ T cells from PBMCs. The chain employs TRBV7-2 and TRBJ2-5, with a weak D call TRBD2 (5 bases). The CDR3 sequence is CASSSSRAQETQYF. The CDR3 nucleotides are TGTGCCAGCAGCTCCTCGCGGGCCCAAGAGACCCAGTACTTC.